This TCR beta chain was sequenced in a study of T cells expressing NK-cell markers. The wider study: Sorted T-cell subsets CD3+CD56+NKG2C+, CD3+CD56+NKG2C- and CD3+CD56-NKG2C+ were TCR beta-sequenced. Among the eight sequenced donors, seven tested HCMV-seropositive and one tested seronegative.

Concerning this clonotype: Antigen unknown.

Broader study findings: These same clonotypes (in several donors) also led the CD3+CD56-NKG2C+ fraction.

As the method of synthesis, 5'RACE template switching with UMIs yielded TCR beta cDNA. TCRdb reanalyzed the 5' RACE reads and collapses them to one entry per CDR3 protein, without DNA. The data include 200,000 to 300,000 distinct CDR3 sequences; the top ten clones carry 4% to 4.5%. Sequenced: blood T cells: a sorted CD56 or NKG2C T cell subset, CD4+ or CD8+ T cells, or bulk PBMC T cells (not recorded which). This TCR came from a woman aged 18-70 years in good health.

The CDR3 here is CASSTGGPEGAFF. The chain is built from TRBV5-6 and TRBJ1-1. Germline assignment: CDR1 SGHDT and CDR2 YYEEEE. The CDR3 is made up of 13 amino acids.